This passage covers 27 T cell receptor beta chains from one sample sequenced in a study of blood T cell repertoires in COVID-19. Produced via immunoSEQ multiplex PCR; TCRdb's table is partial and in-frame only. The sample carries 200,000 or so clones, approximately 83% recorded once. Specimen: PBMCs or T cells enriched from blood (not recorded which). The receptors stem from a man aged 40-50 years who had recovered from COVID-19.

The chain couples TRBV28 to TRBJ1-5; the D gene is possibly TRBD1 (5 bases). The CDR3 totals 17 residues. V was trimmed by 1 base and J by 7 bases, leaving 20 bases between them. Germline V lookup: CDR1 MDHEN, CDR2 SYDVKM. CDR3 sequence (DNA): TGTGCCAGCAGTTTATTGGGTTCTGGCAGGGTGCGCCAGCCCCAGCATTTT. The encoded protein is CASSLLGSGRVRQPQHF.

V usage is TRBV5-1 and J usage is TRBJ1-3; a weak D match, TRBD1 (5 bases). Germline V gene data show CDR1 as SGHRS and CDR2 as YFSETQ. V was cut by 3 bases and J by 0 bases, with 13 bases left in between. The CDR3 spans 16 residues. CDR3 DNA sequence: TGCGCCAGCAGCTCCTATACAGGTTCCTCTGGAAACACCATATATTTT. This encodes CASSSYTGSSGNTIYF.

Here the CDR3 DNA reads TGTGCCAGCAGCCAAATCCTGGGGAGCTCCTACAATGAGCAGTTCTTC. It specifies CASSQILGSSYNEQFF. The chain is built from TRBV3-1 (or the pseudogene TRBV3-2) and TRBJ2-1, with a tentative D call TRBD2 (5 bases). Germline CDR1 LGHDT, CDR2 YNNKEL (reference sequence). V lost 2 bases to trimming and J lost 0 bases, with 11 bases between them. The CDR3 totals 16 residues.

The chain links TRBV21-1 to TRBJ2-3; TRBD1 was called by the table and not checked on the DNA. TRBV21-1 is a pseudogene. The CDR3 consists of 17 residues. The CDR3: CASSKAGDRSSTDTQYF. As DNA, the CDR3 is TGTGCCAGCAGCAAAGCGGGAGACAGGTCTAGCACAGATACGCAGTATTTT.

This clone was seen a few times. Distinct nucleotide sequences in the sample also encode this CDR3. CDR3 region: CASSVGQGTYGYTF. Written as DNA, the CDR3 is TGTGCCAGCAGCGTAGGGCAGGGGACCTATGGCTACACCTTC. The chain combines TRBV9 with TRBJ1-2; a possible D gene is TRBD1 (6 bases). V was trimmed by 0 bases and J by 4 bases, leaving 10 bases between them. CDR1 SGDLS and CDR2 YYNGEE come from the germline V gene. There are 14 residues in the CDR3.

This CDR3 is CASSPRTWTGDNQPQHF. CDR3 nucleotide sequence: TGTGCCAGCTCTCCCCGGACCTGGACAGGAGACAATCAGCCCCAGCATTTT. The chain carries TRBV18 and TRBJ1-5; 7 bases align to TRBD1. The CDR3 runs 17 residues. The germline gives CDR1 KGHSH, CDR2 LQKENI. Unmatched junction bases numbered 14, after V lost 6 bases and J lost 3 bases.

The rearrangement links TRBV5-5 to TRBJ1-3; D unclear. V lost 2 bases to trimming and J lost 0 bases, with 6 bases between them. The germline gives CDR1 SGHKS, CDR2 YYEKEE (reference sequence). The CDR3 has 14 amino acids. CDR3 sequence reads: CASSFPVSGNTIYF. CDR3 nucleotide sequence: TGTGCCAGCAGCTTCCCGGTCTCTGGAAACACCATATATTTT.

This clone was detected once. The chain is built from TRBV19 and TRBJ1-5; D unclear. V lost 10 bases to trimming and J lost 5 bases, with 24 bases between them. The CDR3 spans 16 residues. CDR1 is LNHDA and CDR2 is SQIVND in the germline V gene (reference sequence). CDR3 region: CATKNWNGLVDQPQHF. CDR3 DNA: TGTGCCACCAAGAATTGGAACGGGTTAGTCGATCAGCCCCAGCATTTT. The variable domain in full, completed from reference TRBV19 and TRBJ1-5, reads DGGITQSPKYLFRKEGQNVTLSCEQNLNHDAMYWYRQDPGQGLRLIYYSQIVNDFQKGDIAEGYSVSREKKESFPLTVTSAQKNPTAFYLCATKNWNGLVDQPQHFGDGTRLSIL.

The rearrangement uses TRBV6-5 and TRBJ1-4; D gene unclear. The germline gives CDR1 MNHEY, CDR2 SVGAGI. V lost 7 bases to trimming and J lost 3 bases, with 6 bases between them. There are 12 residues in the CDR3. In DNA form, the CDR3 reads TGTGCCAGCAACAGCCCTAATGAAAAACTGTTTTTT. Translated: CASNSPNEKLFF.

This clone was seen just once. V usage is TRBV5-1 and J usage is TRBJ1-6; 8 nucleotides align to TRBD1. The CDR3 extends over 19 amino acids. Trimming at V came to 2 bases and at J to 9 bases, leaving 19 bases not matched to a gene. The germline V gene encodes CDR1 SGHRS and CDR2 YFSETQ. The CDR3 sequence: CASSLGLRQGSRSSSPLHF. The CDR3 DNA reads TGCGCCAGCAGCTTAGGTCTACGACAGGGGAGTAGGAGTAGTTCACCCCTCCACTTT.

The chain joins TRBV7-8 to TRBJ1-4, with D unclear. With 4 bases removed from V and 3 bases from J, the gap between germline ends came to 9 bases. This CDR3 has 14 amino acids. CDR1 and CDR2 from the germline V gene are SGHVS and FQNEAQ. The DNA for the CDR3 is TGTGCCAGCAGCTACGTGCCGGCTAATGAAAAACTGTTTTTT. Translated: CASSYVPANEKLFF.

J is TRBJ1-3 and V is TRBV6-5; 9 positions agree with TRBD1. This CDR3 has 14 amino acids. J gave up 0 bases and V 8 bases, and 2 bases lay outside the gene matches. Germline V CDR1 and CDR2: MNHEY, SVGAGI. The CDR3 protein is CASDRGSSGNTIYF. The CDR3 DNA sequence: TGTGCCAGCGACAGGGGGAGCTCTGGAAACACCATATATTTT.

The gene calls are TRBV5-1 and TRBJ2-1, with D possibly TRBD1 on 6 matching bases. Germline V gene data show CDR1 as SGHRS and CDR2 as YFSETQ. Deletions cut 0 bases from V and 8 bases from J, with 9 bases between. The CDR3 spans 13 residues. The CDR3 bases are TGCGCCAGCAGCTTGGCAGGGGACCATGAGCAGTTCTTC. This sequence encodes CASSLAGDHEQFF.

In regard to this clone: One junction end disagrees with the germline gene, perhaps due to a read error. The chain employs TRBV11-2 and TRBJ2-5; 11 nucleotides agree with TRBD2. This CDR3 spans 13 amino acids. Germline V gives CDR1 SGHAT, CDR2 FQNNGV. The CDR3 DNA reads TGTGCCAGCAGCCCTAGCGGGGGGCCGGACCGGGACTTC. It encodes CASSPSGGPDRDF.

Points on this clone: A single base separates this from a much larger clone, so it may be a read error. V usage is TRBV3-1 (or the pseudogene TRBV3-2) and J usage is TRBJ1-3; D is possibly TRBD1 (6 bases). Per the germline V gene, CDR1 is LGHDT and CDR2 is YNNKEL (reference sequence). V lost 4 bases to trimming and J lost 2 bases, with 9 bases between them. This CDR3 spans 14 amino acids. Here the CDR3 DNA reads TGTGCCAGCAGCCCTACAGGGACTGGAAACACCATATATTTT. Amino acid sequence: CASSPTGTGNTIYF.

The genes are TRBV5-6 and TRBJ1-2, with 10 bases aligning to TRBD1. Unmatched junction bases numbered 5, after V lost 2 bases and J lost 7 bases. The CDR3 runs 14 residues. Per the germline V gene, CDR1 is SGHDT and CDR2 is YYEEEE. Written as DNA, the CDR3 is TGTGCCAGCAGCTTAAGGGACAGGGGCACTGGCTACACCTTC. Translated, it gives CASSLRDRGTGYTF.

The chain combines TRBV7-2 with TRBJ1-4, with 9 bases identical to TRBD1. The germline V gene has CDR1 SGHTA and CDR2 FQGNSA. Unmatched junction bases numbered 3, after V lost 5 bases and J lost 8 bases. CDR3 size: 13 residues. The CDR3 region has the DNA TGTGCCAGCAGCCGGGACAGGGCCGAAAAACTGTTTTTT. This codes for CASSRDRAEKLFF.

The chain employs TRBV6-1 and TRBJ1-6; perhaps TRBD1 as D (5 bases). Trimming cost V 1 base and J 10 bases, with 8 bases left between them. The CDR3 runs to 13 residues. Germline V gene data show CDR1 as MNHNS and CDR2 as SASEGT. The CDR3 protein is CASSEERQSPLHF. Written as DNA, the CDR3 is TGTGCCAGCAGTGAAGAGCGACAGTCACCCCTCCACTTT.

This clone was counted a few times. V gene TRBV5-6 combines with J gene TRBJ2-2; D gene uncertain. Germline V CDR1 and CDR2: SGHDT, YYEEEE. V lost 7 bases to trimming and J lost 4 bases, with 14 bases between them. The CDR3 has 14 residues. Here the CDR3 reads CASGHSYSTGELFF. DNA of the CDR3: TGTGCCAGCGGCCACAGCTATTCCACCGGGGAGCTGTTTTTT.

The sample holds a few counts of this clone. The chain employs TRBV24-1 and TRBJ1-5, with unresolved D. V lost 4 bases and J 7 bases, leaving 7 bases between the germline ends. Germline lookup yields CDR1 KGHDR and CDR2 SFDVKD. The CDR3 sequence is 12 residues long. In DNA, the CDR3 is TGTGCCACCAGTGACGGGTACCAGCCCCAGCATTTT. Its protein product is CATSDGYQPQHF.

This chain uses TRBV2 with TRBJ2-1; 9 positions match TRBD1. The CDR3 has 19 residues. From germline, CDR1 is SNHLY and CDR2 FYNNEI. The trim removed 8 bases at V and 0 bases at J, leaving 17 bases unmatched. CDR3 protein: CASRKVPGQGISSYNEQFF. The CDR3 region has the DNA TGTGCCAGCCGCAAAGTTCCGGGACAGGGAATCAGCTCCTACAATGAGCAGTTCTTC.

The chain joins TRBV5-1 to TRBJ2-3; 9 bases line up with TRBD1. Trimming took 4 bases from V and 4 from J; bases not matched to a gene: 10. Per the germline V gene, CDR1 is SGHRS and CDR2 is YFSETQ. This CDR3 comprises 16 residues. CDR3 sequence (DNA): TGCGCCAGCAGCCTGGGACAGGGAAGTATCTCAGATACGCAGTATTTT. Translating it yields CASSLGQGSISDTQYF. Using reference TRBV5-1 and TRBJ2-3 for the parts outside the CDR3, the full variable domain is KAGVTQTPRYLIKTRGQQVTLSCSPISGHRSVSWYQQTPGQGLQFLFEYFSETQRNKGNFPGRFSGRQFSNSRSEMNVSTLELGDSALYLCASSLGQGSISDTQYFGPGTRLTVL.

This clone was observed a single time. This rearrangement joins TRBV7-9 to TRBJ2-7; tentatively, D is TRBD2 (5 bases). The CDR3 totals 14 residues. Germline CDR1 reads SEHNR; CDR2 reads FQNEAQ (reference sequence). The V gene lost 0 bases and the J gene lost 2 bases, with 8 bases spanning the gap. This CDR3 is CASSLAGSPYEQYF. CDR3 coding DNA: TGTGCCAGCAGCTTAGCGGGGAGTCCCTACGAGCAGTACTTC. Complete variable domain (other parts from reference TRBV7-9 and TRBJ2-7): DTGVSQNPRHKITKRGQNVTFRCDPISEHNRLYWYRQTLGQGPEFLTYFQNEAQLEKSRLLSDRFSAERPKGSFSTLEIQRTEQGDSAMYLCASSLAGSPYEQYFGPGTRLTVT.

The CDR3 spells CASSLRDTDTQYF. CDR3 coding DNA: TGTGCCAGCAGCTTGCGGGACACAGATACGCAGTATTTT. The J gene is TRBJ2-3, the V gene TRBV13; D is perhaps TRBD2 (6 bases). Germline CDR1 is PRHDT and CDR2 is FYEKMQ (reference sequence). V lost 3 bases and J 2 bases, leaving 6 bases between the germline ends. CDR3 length equals 13 residues.

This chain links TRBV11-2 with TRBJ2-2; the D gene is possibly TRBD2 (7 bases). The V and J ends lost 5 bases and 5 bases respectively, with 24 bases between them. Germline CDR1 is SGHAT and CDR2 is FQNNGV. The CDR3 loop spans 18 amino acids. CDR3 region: CASSPRGGSGYLTGELFF. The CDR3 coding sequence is TGTGCCAGCAGCCCTAGGGGGGGTAGCGGGTACCTTACCGGGGAGCTGTTTTTT.

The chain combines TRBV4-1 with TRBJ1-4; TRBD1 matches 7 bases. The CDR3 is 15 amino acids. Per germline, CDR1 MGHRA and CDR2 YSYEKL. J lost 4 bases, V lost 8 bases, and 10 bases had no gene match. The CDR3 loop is CASARTGGNNEKLFF. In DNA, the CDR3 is TGCGCCAGCGCTCGGACAGGCGGGAATAATGAAAAACTGTTTTTT.

The CDR3, as DNA: TGTGCCAGCAGCGTAGGGGGGGACCACTTCTCTGGAAACACCATATATTTT. Translating gives CASSVGGDHFSGNTIYF. The J gene is TRBJ1-3, the V gene TRBV9, with D tentatively TRBD1 (5 bases). Germline lookup yields CDR1 SGDLS and CDR2 YYNGEE. The CDR3 covers 17 residues. The ends were cut back, 0 bases at V and 0 bases at J, with 13 bases in the middle.